This T cell receptor (beta chain) stems from a study of T cell responses to AZD1222 COVID-19 vaccine. Between the trimmed V and J ends, which lost 4 bases and 6 bases, there was a span of 7 bases. CDR1 is LGHDT and CDR2 is YNNKEL in the germline V gene (reference sequence). The CDR3 is 13 amino acids. The protocol was immunoSEQ multiplex PCR, while the TCRdb copy is restricted to in-frame clones and leaves out a portion. The table lists tens of thousands of clones, approximately 86% of them singletons. The clonotype was recovered from an adult in good health. The specimen comprised peripheral blood, sampled on day 0 of AZD1222 vaccination. The V and J genes are TRBV3-1 (or the pseudogene TRBV3-2) and TRBJ1-6; TRBD1 is a possible D gene (5 bases). CDR3 coding DNA: TGTGCCAGCAGCCGTGACAGTAATTCACCCCTCCACTTT. The encoded protein is CASSRDSNSPLHF.